This is a list of T cell receptor beta chains from one sample in a study of blood T cell repertoires in COVID-19. Sequencing used immunoSEQ multiplex PCR; TCRdb keeps in-frame clones, though not all of them. In the table there are hundreds of thousands of clones, 90% to 95% of which are singletons. Sequencing input: peripheral blood. The receptors originated from a man between 60 and 75 years old with COVID-19, enrolled during active disease. Both conserved end residues are part of each CDR3. D genes are given only for firm matches. Expanded clones get a size class; other rows say once, few or many, or leave the size out.

J gene	clone size	V gene	D gene	CDR3 DNA	CDR3 protein
TRBJ2-1	.	TRBV9	.	TGTGCCAGCAGCGTAGAGACTGCCTACAATGAGCAGTTCTTC	CASSVETAYNEQFF
TRBJ2-1	once	TRBV7-2	TRBD2	TGTGCCAGCAGCTTATCTAGGACTAGCGGGAGTAGGAGGAAGTTCTTC	CASSLSRTSGSRRKFF
TRBJ2-2	few	TRBV5-1	.	TGCGCCAGCAGCCAAGCCGGTGGGGGCAGGAACACCGGGGAGCTGTTTTTT	CASSQAGGGRNTGELFF
TRBJ2-1	.	TRBV27	TRBD2	TGTGCCAGCAGCGGACTAGCGGTATCCTACAATGAGCAGTTCTTC	CASSGLAVSYNEQFF
TRBJ2-3	.	TRBV6-5	TRBD1	TGTGCCAGCCACTCCCCCGGACAGGGCGCTACGCAGTATTTT	CASHSPGQGATQYF
TRBJ1-2	.	TRBV30	TRBD1	TGTGCCTGGAGTGCAGAGACAGGGAGTACCTATGGCTACACCTTC	CAWSAETGSTYGYTF
TRBJ2-5	.	TRBV11-2	.	TGTGCCAGCAGGACCGGGATGTCTCCAGAGACCCAGTACTTC	CASRTGMSPETQYF
TRBJ2-7	.	TRBV27	.	TGTGCCAGCAGTTCGTTCTGGCCCTACGAGCAGTACTTC	CASSSFWPYEQYF
TRBJ1-5	.	TRBV19	.	TGTGCCAGTCGCGAGACACGTAATCAGCCCCAGCATTTT	CASRETRNQPQHF
TRBJ1-2	.	TRBV5-6	TRBD1	TGTGCCAGCAGCTCAGGACAGGGGCACTATGGCTACACCTTC	CASSSGQGHYGYTF
TRBJ2-1	few	TRBV11-2	TRBD2	TGTGCCAGCAGCTCCTCCCTGAGCGGGGGGGCCCGGAATGAGCAGTTCTTC	CASSSSLSGGARNEQFF
TRBJ1-2	.	TRBV5-4	TRBD1	TGTGCCAGCAGCACTGACCCGGGACAGGGTTACTATGGCTACACCTTC	CASSTDPGQGYYGYTF
TRBJ2-5	.	TRBV7-2	.	TGTGCCAGCAGCTCCGGGAGTTACCAAGAGACCCAGTACTTC	CASSSGSYQETQYF
TRBJ2-7	.	TRBV29-1	.	TGCAGCGTTAGCACCGTCATCGCCTACGAGCAGTACTTC	CSVSTVIAYEQYF
TRBJ2-1	.	TRBV14	.	TGTGCCAGCAGCCAAGGTATGAGGTCCTACAATGAGCAGTTCTTC	CASSQGMRSYNEQFF
TRBJ2-3	.	TRBV5-1	.	TGCGCCAGCAGCTCAGGAACCGGTTTGGGCACAGATACGCAGTATTTT	CASSSGTGLGTDTQYF
TRBJ2-1	.	TRBV27	TRBD2	TGTGCCAGCAGTGAGTTAGCGGGAGTAACTGAGCAGTTCTTC	CASSELAGVTEQFF
TRBJ2-7	.	TRBV7-9	TRBD1	TGTGCCAGCGCCGAGGTGGGGACAGGGCCCTACGAGCAGTACTTC	CASAEVGTGPYEQYF
TRBJ1-4	.	TRBV4-1	TRBD1	TGCGCCAGCAGCCAAGGGCTTCGGACAGGGGGAAATGAAAAACTGTTTTTT	CASSQGLRTGGNEKLFF
TRBJ1-2	.	TRBV6-5	TRBD1	TGTGCCAGCAGTTACTCGATGGGACAGCGATTCTATGGCTACACCTTC	CASSYSMGQRFYGYTF
TRBJ1-3	once	TRBV7-2	.	TGTGCCAGCAGCTTACAGTCAACTAGCTCTGGAAACACCATATATTTT	CASSLQSTSSGNTIYF
TRBJ2-1	.	TRBV29-1	.	TGCAGCGTTGAAGGGGACGGACAGGGACTATACAATGAGCAGTTCTTC	CSVEGDGQGLYNEQFF